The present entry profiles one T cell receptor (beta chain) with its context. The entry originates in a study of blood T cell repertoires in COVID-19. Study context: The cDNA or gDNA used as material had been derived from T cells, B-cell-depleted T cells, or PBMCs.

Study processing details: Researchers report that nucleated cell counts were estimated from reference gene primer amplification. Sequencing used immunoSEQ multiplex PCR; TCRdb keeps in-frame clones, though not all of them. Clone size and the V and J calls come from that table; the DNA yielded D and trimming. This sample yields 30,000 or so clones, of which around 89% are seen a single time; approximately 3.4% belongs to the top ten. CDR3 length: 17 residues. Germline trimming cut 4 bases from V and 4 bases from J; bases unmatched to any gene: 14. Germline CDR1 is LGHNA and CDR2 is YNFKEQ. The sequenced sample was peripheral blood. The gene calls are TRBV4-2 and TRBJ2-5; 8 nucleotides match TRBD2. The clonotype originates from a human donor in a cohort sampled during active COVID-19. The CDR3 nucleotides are TGTGCCAGCAGCCCCCTGAGCCGTAGCGGGGAGGGAGAGACCCAGTACTTC. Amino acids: CASSPLSRSGEGETQYF.